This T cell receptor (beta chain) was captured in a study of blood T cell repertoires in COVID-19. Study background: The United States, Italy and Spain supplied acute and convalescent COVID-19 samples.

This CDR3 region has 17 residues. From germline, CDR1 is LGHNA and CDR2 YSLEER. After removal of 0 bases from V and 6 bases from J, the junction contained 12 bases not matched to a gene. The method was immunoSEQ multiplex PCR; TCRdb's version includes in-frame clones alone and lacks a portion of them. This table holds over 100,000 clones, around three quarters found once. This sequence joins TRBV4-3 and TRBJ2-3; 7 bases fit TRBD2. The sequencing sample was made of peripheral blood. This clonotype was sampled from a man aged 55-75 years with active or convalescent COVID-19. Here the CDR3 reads CASSQEALGLAADTQYF. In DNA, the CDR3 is TGCGCCAGCAGCCAAGAGGCTCTAGGGCTAGCGGCCGATACGCAGTATTTT.